This TCR beta chain comes out of a study of cytomegalovirus exposure and HLA in healthy donors. Primers for the PCR totalled 60 Vbeta and 13 Jbeta. Measured with immunoSEQ multiplex PCR; TCRdb has only the in-frame clones, and not every one. The table lists 100,000 or so clones, 79% of them singletons. A remark on this clone: Its antigen is not known.

Study findings and constraints: In a later analysis, donors in an Asian-associated ancestry cluster reportedly had fewer N-insertions in productive TCRs than the cohort mean. Later analysis showed TCR association rates varying by HLA locus, highest for DRB1 and lowest for HLA-C. In a later analysis, V- and J-gene trimming of beta chains associated with a DCLRE1C missense variant, replicated independently.

The source material was PBMCs. The TCR comes from a woman aged 40 to 49 in good health and CMV-seronegative.

The CDR3 DNA reads as TGTGCCACCAGCCTCCCTAATCAGCCCCAGCATTTT. Its protein product is CATSLPNQPQHF. The V gene is TRBV15, the J gene TRBJ1-5; no definite D call. This CDR3 region has 12 residues. V lost 5 bases and J 4 bases, leaving 6 bases between the germline ends. CDR1 and CDR2 (germline): LNHNV, YYDKDF (reference sequence).